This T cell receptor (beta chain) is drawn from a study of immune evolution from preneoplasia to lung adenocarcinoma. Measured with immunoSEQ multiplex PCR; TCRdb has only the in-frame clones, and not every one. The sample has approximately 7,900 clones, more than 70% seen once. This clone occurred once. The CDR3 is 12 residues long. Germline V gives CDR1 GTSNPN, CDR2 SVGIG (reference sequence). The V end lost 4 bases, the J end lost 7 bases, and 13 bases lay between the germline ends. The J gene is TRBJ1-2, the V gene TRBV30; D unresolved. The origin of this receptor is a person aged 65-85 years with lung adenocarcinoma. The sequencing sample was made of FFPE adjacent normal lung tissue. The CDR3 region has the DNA TGTGCCTGGATGTCCAGAACCGGTGGCTACACCTTC. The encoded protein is CAWMSRTGGYTF.